The 18 T cell receptor beta chains below come from one sample, sequenced in a study of T-cell reconstitution after alpha-beta-depleted transplantation in children. TCRbeta library construction was performed incorporating unique molecular identifiers. TCRdb redid the calling of the PCR reads with MiXCR, one entry per CDR3 protein. The repertoire holds fewer than 550,000 distinct CDR3 sequences, with approximately 10% as singletons. The sample in question was PBMCs, obtained before TCRalphabeta/CD19-depleted stem cell transplant. The receptors derive from a child under 10 years old with inherited bone marrow failure, due to receive a stem cell transplant.

This clonotype was seen many times. The chain links TRBV24-1 to TRBJ2-1; 7 nucleotides match TRBD2. The CDR3 is made up of 16 amino acids. Germline V lookup: CDR1 KGHDR, CDR2 SFDVKD. Trimming removed 1 base from V and 5 bases from J; junction bases left unmatched: 7. The CDR3 here is CATSDLPGLNDNEQFF. CDR3 coding DNA: TGTGCCACCAGTGATTTACCGGGACTAAACGACAATGAGCAGTTCTTC.

This clonotype was counted a few times. V usage is TRBV9 and J usage is TRBJ2-7; D possibly corresponds to TRBD1 (6 bases). V was trimmed by 2 bases and J by 2 bases, leaving 11 bases between them. Germline CDR1 reads SGDLS; CDR2 reads YYNGEE. The CDR3 sequence is 14 residues long. The CDR3 DNA reads TGTGCCAGCAGCGTCGGGGCAGGGGCCTACGAGCAGTACTTC. The encoded protein is CASSVGAGAYEQYF.

This clonotype turned up a few times. The chain employs TRBV7-2 and TRBJ2-3, with D perhaps matching TRBD2 (6 bases). The V gene's germline CDR1 is SGHTA and CDR2 FQGNSA. The CDR3 extends over 16 amino acids. V was shortened by 0 bases and J by 0 bases, with 10 bases between the two germline ends. CDR3 amino acids: CASSLARGPSTDTQYF. The CDR3 DNA reads TGTGCCAGCAGCTTAGCGCGGGGACCTAGCACAGATACGCAGTATTTT. Together with reference TRBV7-2 and TRBJ2-3, the CDR3 gives the full variable domain: GAGVSQSPSNKVTEKGKDVELRCDPISGHTALYWYRQSLGQGLEFLIYFQGNSAPDKSGLPSDRFSAERTGGSVSTLTIQRTQQEDSAVYLCASSLARGPSTDTQYFGPGTRLTVL.

This clonotype has only one observation. One base away lies a much larger clone, so this may be a sequencing read error. CDR3 in DNA: TGTGCCACCAGTGATTTCCGGACAAGCACCGGGGAGCTGTCTTTT. It translates to CATSDFRTSTGELSF. J is TRBJ2-2 and V is TRBV24-1; D tentatively fits TRBD1 or TRBD2 (5 bases each). CDR1 and CDR2 from the germline V gene are KGHDR and SFDVKD. CDR3 length equals 15 residues.

In its sample, this clonotype was seen many times. The rearrangement links TRBV7-9 to TRBJ2-1; unclear D gene. Between the trimmed V and J ends, which lost 2 bases and 0 bases, there was a span of 14 bases. Germline V gene data show CDR1 as SEHNR and CDR2 as FQNEAQ (reference sequence). This CDR3 has 17 residues. CDR3 protein: CASSLLLRPSSYNEQFF. The CDR3 coding sequence is TGTGCCAGCAGCTTATTGTTGAGGCCCAGCTCCTACAATGAGCAGTTCTTC.

This clonotype has just a few counts. V gene TRBV7-2 combines with J gene TRBJ2-1; TRBD2 aligns across 11 bases. Unmatched junction bases numbered 13, after V lost 5 bases and J lost 10 bases. Germline V gene lookup returns CDR1 SGHTA and CDR2 FQGNSA. There are 16 residues in the CDR3. The CDR3 protein is CASSIRFLAGGGEQFF. DNA for the CDR3: TGTGCCAGCAGCATAAGGTTTCTAGCGGGAGGAGGGGAGCAGTTCTTC.

This chain links TRBV27 with TRBJ2-1; no clear D gene. The CDR3 loop spans 15 amino acids. CDR1 is MNHEY and CDR2 is SMNVEV in the germline V gene (reference sequence). V dropped 2 bases and J dropped 0 bases, with 8 bases sitting between them. The chain's CDR3 is CASSLGEISYNEQFF. The CDR3 DNA reads TGTGCCAGCAGTTTAGGGGAAATCTCCTACAATGAGCAGTTCTTC.

The chain carries TRBV30 and TRBJ1-1; 9 bases agree with TRBD1. J was trimmed by 1 base and V by 6 bases; bases with no gene match: 15. CDR3 length: 17 amino acids. Germline V CDR1 and CDR2: GTSNPN, SVGIG (reference sequence). The CDR3 coding sequence is TGTGCCTGTATCCTTCTCCCCAGGACAGGGGCGAACACTGAAGCTTTCTTT. Protein: CACILLPRTGANTEAFF. The variable domain in full, with the rest retrieved from reference TRBV30 and TRBJ1-1, is SQTIHQWPATLVQPVGSPLSLECTVEGTSNPNLYWYRQAAGRGLQLLFYSVGIGQISSEVPQNLSASRPQDRQFILSSKKLLLSDSGFYLCACILLPRTGANTEAFFGQGTRLTVV.

The rearrangement links TRBV20-1 to TRBJ1-1; TRBD1 matches at 10 bases. Germline values: CDR1 DFQATT, CDR2 SNEGSKA (reference sequence). This CDR3 comprises 13 residues. Germline trimming cut 4 bases from V and 3 bases from J; bases unmatched to any gene: 2. The CDR3 sequence: CSAKTGGYTEAFF. CDR3 nucleotides: TGCAGTGCTAAGACAGGGGGCTACACTGAAGCTTTCTTT.

The sample holds many counts of this clonotype. The chain couples TRBV5-1 to TRBJ2-3; TRBD2 agrees at 10 bases. The V and J ends lost 0 bases and 5 bases, in that order; junction bases with no gene match: 9. The CDR3 consists of 17 residues. Looked up from germline, CDR1 is SGHRS and CDR2 is YFSETQ. This chain's CDR3 is CASSLVSSGSGGDTQYF. In DNA, the CDR3 is TGCGCCAGCAGCTTGGTTTCTAGCGGGAGCGGTGGAGATACGCAGTATTTT.

Only a few counts were recorded for this clonotype. The chain employs TRBV4-3 and TRBJ2-2, with D possibly TRBD2 on 7 matching bases. The CDR3 totals 15 residues. CDR1 is LGHNA and CDR2 is YSLEER in the germline V gene. The ends were cut back, 4 bases at V and 5 bases at J, with 14 bases in the middle. CDR3 loop: CASSPIGGATGELFF. As DNA, the CDR3 is TGCGCCAGCAGCCCCATTGGGGGGGCGACCGGGGAGCTGTTTTTT.

Many counts were recorded for this clonotype. The chain recombines TRBV12-3 or TRBV12-4 with TRBJ2-2, with unresolved D. Trimming took off 8 bases at V and 8 bases at J, with 15 bases between the two ends. The CDR3 extends over 13 amino acids. The CDR3 spells CASSYQRRGELFF. Here the CDR3 DNA reads TGTGCCAGCTCATATCAGCGCCGAGGGGAGCTGTTTTTT.

This clonotype was seen repeatedly, ten times or more. V and J are TRBV6-5 and TRBJ1-6; possible D gene TRBD1, 6 bases. This CDR3 region has 16 residues. The V end lost 0 bases, the J end lost 5 bases, and 11 bases lay between the germline ends. CDR1 is MNHEY and CDR2 is SVGAGI in the germline V gene. CDR3 region: CASSYSISGDNSPLHF. The CDR3 nucleotides are TGTGCCAGCAGTTACTCGATATCAGGGGATAATTCACCCCTCCACTTT.

In this sample, this clonotype turned up many times. The V and J genes are TRBV7-9 and TRBJ2-7; D remains unclear. The CDR3 sequence is 13 residues long. V was cut by 5 bases and J by 5 bases, with 13 bases left in between. Germline V gene data show CDR1 as SEHNR and CDR2 as FQNEAQ (reference sequence). CDR3 residues: CASSALGSDEQYF. DNA of the CDR3: TGTGCCAGCAGCGCTCTTGGTTCCGACGAGCAGTACTTC.

This clonotype was counted ten times or more. The chain carries TRBV29-1 and TRBJ2-5; 8 bases match TRBD2. The germline gives CDR1 SQVTM, CDR2 ANQGSEA. CDR3 size: 12 residues. The V and J ends lost 2 bases and 5 bases, in that order; junction bases with no gene match: 1. The CDR3 DNA reads as TGCAGCGTTGAACCTAGCGGGGAGACCCAGTACTTC. Amino acids: CSVEPSGETQYF. The variable domain in full, completed from reference TRBV29-1 and TRBJ2-5, reads SAVISQKPSRDICQRGTSLTIQCQVDSQVTMMFWYRQQPGQSLTLIATANQGSEATYESGFVIDKFPISRPNLTFSTLTVSNMSPEDSSIYLCSVEPSGETQYFGPGTRLLVL.

The table lists this clonotype with many counts. The chain links TRBV9 to TRBJ1-5, with TRBD1 identical over 8 bases. This CDR3 is 15 amino acids long. The trim removed 4 bases at V and 4 bases at J, leaving 7 bases unmatched. The germline V gene encodes CDR1 SGDLS and CDR2 YYNGEE. CDR3 region: CASSLTGQVNQPQHF. The CDR3 DNA follows: TGTGCCAGCAGCCTGACGGGACAGGTTAATCAGCCCCAGCATTTT.

The gene calls are TRBV7-2 and TRBJ2-7; TRBD2 aligns across 11 bases. CDR1 is SGHTA and CDR2 is FQGNSA in the germline V gene. This CDR3 comprises 20 residues. Germline trimming cut 1 base from V and 0 bases from J; bases unmatched to any gene: 14. CDR3 protein: CASSLGLAGGTIILSYEQYF. CDR3 sequence (DNA): TGTGCCAGCAGCTTAGGGCTAGCGGGAGGTACAATTATCCTCTCCTACGAGCAGTACTTC.

This clonotype was seen many times. The V gene is TRBV6-2 or TRBV6-3, the J gene TRBJ2-7; 10 positions match TRBD2. The CDR3 runs 18 residues. Germline V CDR1 and CDR2: MNHEY, SVGEGT. With 4 bases clipped from V and 0 bases from J, the junction kept 12 bases outside the gene matches. For the CDR3, the DNA is TGTGCCAGCAGTTCGCGTCCCCATACTAGCGGGGTCTCCTACGAGCAGTACTTC. Translating it yields CASSSRPHTSGVSYEQYF.